The 11 T cell receptor beta chains listed next were all sequenced from one sample in a study of T cell responses to AZD1222 COVID-19 vaccine. Sequenced by immunoSEQ multiplex PCR; TCRdb stores in-frame clones only, minus some. The sample records about 54,000 clones, around nine tenths being singletons. Sequenced here: peripheral blood, sampled on day 0 of AZD1222 vaccination. These receptor sequences come from an adult in good health.

The V gene is TRBV28, the J gene TRBJ1-6; D unclear. The CDR3 is 15 amino acids. Germline V lookup: CDR1 MDHEN, CDR2 SYDVKM. Trimming took 6 bases from V and 6 from J, leaving 15 bases between them. CDR3 in amino acids: CASRSSGRGNSPLHF. In DNA form, the CDR3 reads TGTGCCAGCAGGTCGTCGGGTCGTGGTAATTCACCCCTCCACTTT.

The chain has TRBV19 and TRBJ1-5; 7 nucleotides agree with TRBD1. The CDR3 totals 14 residues. With V trimmed by 3 bases and J by 6 bases, 5 bases remained unmatched. CDR1 is LNHDA and CDR2 is SQIVND in the germline V gene (reference sequence). The CDR3 here is CASSIGTAGQPQHF. CDR3 sequence (DNA): TGTGCCAGTAGTATCGGGACAGCGGGTCAGCCCCAGCATTTT.

Written as DNA, the CDR3 is TGTGCCAGTAGTCCATCAGTTAGCAATCAGCCCCAGCATTTT. Its translation is CASSPSVSNQPQHF. The chain recombines TRBV19 with TRBJ1-5; no firm D call. The V gene's germline CDR1 is LNHDA and CDR2 SQIVND (reference sequence). Trimming stripped 5 bases from V and 0 bases from J, with 8 bases between. This CDR3 spans 14 amino acids.

A few counts support this clone. This rearrangement joins TRBV3-1 (or the pseudogene TRBV3-2) to TRBJ1-5, with D tentatively TRBD1 (5 bases). Germline CDR1 reads LGHDT; CDR2 reads YNNKEL (reference sequence). The CDR3 extends over 16 amino acids. V was trimmed by 2 bases and J by 1 base, leaving 12 bases between them. The CDR3 protein is CASSQQGPGSNQPQHF. CDR3 bases: TGTGCCAGCAGCCAACAGGGCCCCGGGAGCAATCAGCCCCAGCATTTT.

V usage is TRBV14 and J usage is TRBJ2-7; 9 bases match TRBD1. The CDR3 consists of 15 residues. Germline CDR1 reads SGHDN; CDR2 reads FVKESK. Losses at the gene ends were 1 base for V and 0 bases for J; bases not matched to a gene: 1. CDR3 region: CASSQGTGASYEQYF. The CDR3 bases are TGTGCCAGCAGCCAAGGGACAGGGGCCTCCTACGAGCAGTACTTC. Variable domain in full (rest from reference TRBV14 and TRBJ2-7): EAGVTQFPSHSVIEKGQTVTLRCDPISGHDNLYWYRRVMGKEIKFLLHFVKESKQDESGMPNNRFLAERTGGTYSTLKVQPAELEDSGVYFCASSQGTGASYEQYFGPGTRLTVT.

V is TRBV28 and J is TRBJ2-3, with 7 bases matching TRBD2. V shed 8 bases and J 4 bases; nucleotides not matched to a gene: 9. Germline V lookup: CDR1 MDHEN, CDR2 SYDVKM. This CDR3 region has 14 residues. Here the CDR3 DNA reads TGTGCCAGCGCGACTAATGGGGGGGCAGATACGCAGTATTTT. Its translation is CASATNGGADTQYF.

The J gene is TRBJ1-1, the V gene TRBV3-1 (or the pseudogene TRBV3-2), with D maybe TRBD1 (5 bases). V lost 2 bases and J lost 5, with 9 bases in between. Looked up from germline, CDR1 is LGHDT and CDR2 is YNNKEL (reference sequence). The CDR3 runs 13 residues. CDR3 bases: TGTGCCAGCAGCCAATGGGGGGGTACTGAAGCTTTCTTT. Its translation is CASSQWGGTEAFF.

The V call is TRBV11-1, the J call TRBJ1-1; D gene unclear. CDR3 length: 14 residues. In germline, CDR1 is SGHAT, CDR2 FQDESV (reference sequence). V dropped 1 base and J dropped 1 base, with 7 bases sitting between them. The CDR3 sequence is CASSLVSRNTEAFF. In nucleotides, the CDR3 is TGTGCCAGCAGCTTAGTGAGCAGGAACACTGAAGCTTTCTTT.

This rearrangement joins TRBV4-1 to TRBJ2-3, with a tentative D call TRBD1 (6 bases). The ends were cut back, 4 bases at V and 4 bases at J, with 15 bases in the middle. Germline V gives CDR1 MGHRA, CDR2 YSYEKL. The CDR3 is 15 amino acids. CDR3 sequence reads: CASSPAGVWADTQYF. In nucleotides, the CDR3 is TGCGCCAGCAGCCCGGCAGGGGTCTGGGCAGATACGCAGTATTTT.

The V gene is TRBV19, the J gene TRBJ2-7; 9 nucleotides align to TRBD1. V shed 5 bases, J shed 3 bases, and the junction held 2 bases outside the gene matches. The CDR3 consists of 13 residues. Germline CDR1 LNHDA, CDR2 SQIVND (reference sequence). The CDR3 loop is CASSSTGGYEQYF. The CDR3 bases are TGTGCCAGTAGTTCGACAGGGGGCTACGAGCAGTACTTC.

In the case of this clone: This specimen includes other DNA sequences encoding the same CDR3. The genes are TRBV4-1 and TRBJ1-3, with D unclear. Germline-derived CDR1 and CDR2 are MGHRA and YSYEKL. The V end lost 1 base, the J end lost 4 bases, and 11 bases lay between the germline ends. The CDR3 is 15 amino acids. Here the CDR3 reads CASSQVGSSGNTIYF. CDR3 coding DNA: TGCGCCAGCAGCCAAGTCGGCTCATCAGGAAACACCATATATTTT.